Listed here are 32 T cell receptor beta chains from one sample, sequenced in a study of cytomegalovirus exposure and HLA in healthy donors. The method was immunoSEQ multiplex PCR; TCRdb's version includes in-frame clones alone and lacks a portion of them. The sample consists of roughly 68,000 clones, roughly 97% of them appearing once. Sequenced input: PBMCs. The receptor source for this set is a young man in good health and CMV-seronegative.

CDR3 sequence: CASSETGNSNQPQHF. The CDR3, as DNA: TGTGCCAGCAGTGAGACAGGTAATAGCAATCAGCCCCAGCATTTT. V gene TRBV2 combines with J gene TRBJ1-5; maybe TRBD1 (6 bases). Trimming left V 3 bases short and J 0 bases short, with 9 bases between. CDR3 length equals 15 residues. Germline V gives CDR1 SNHLY, CDR2 FYNNEI.

The chain recombines TRBV6-1 with TRBJ1-2; D possibly corresponds to TRBD1 (5 bases). V was shortened by 2 bases and J by 4 bases, with 8 bases between the two germline ends. CDR1 is MNHNS, CDR2 SASEGT, per germline. The CDR3 spans 13 residues. The CDR3 nucleotides are TGTGCCAGCAGTGAACCCGGGGGCTATGGCTACACCTTC. Translation gives CASSEPGGYGYTF.

This clone was detected once. This chain uses TRBV11-2 with TRBJ2-7; 7 nucleotides agree with TRBD2. Germline V CDR1 and CDR2: SGHAT, FQNNGV. J lost 3 bases, V lost 8 bases, and 4 bases had no gene match. The CDR3 loop spans 12 amino acids. DNA for the CDR3: TGTGCCAGCGGGAGGGCAAGCTACGAGCAGTACTTC. Translating gives CASGRASYEQYF.

On this clone itself: The same CDR3 can be traced to other DNA sequences in this sample. V usage is TRBV9 and J usage is TRBJ2-2; D gene uncertain. There are 13 residues in the CDR3. Trimming pared 4 bases from V and 4 bases from J, leaving 8 bases between. Germline V gene data show CDR1 as SGDLS and CDR2 as YYNGEE. The CDR3 DNA sequence: TGTGCCAGCAGCCCCTCGGGCACCGGGGAGCTGTTTTTT. Translation: CASSPSGTGELFF.

The chain uses TRBV6-1 and TRBJ2-7, with 7 bases matching TRBD1. J lost 0 bases, V lost 3 bases, and 11 bases had no gene match. The germline V gene encodes CDR1 MNHNS and CDR2 SASEGT. The CDR3 is made up of 17 amino acids. For the CDR3, the DNA is TGTGCCAGCAGTGAGGGCCACAGGGGACCCAACTCCTACGAGCAGTACTTC. Its protein is CASSEGHRGPNSYEQYF.

The genes are TRBV27 and TRBJ1-6; 7 bases agree with TRBD1. Germline CDR1 reads MNHEY; CDR2 reads SMNVEV (reference sequence). This CDR3 spans 17 amino acids. With V trimmed by 3 bases and J by 10 bases, 15 bases remained unmatched. This chain's CDR3 is CASSFTNRQGSKSPLHF. CDR3 DNA: TGTGCCAGCAGTTTCACCAATCGACAGGGCTCCAAATCACCCCTCCACTTT.

This sequence joins TRBV2 and TRBJ2-7, with D hard to call. CDR3 length: 12 amino acids. Trimming removed 6 bases at V and 6 bases at J, with 12 bases between. Germline-derived CDR1 and CDR2 are SNHLY and FYNNEI. The CDR3 DNA reads TGTGCCAGCAGGGCAGACACCCTCGAGCAGTACTTC. Residues: CASRADTLEQYF.

V is TRBV9 and J is TRBJ1-5; D gene ambiguous. The V gene's germline CDR1 is SGDLS and CDR2 YYNGEE. The V gene lost 2 bases and the J gene lost 9 bases, with 15 bases spanning the gap. This CDR3 is built from 14 residues. The CDR3 sequence is CASSVGGATSPQHF. CDR3 sequence (DNA): TGTGCCAGCAGCGTTGGTGGAGCCACCTCGCCCCAGCATTTT.

With regard to this clone: The identical CDR3 is also encoded by other nucleotide sequences in the sample. V usage is TRBV11-2 and J usage is TRBJ2-1, with TRBD2 matching over 7 bases. V shed 3 bases, J shed 0 bases, and the junction held 2 bases outside the gene matches. Looked up from germline, CDR1 is SGHAT and CDR2 is FQNNGV. The CDR3 is made up of 15 amino acids. The CDR3: CASSFGGSSYNEQFF. DNA of the CDR3: TGTGCCAGCAGCTTCGGCGGGAGCTCCTACAATGAGCAGTTCTTC.

The chain carries TRBV28 and TRBJ1-4, with 7 bases matching TRBD1. CDR3 length: 15 amino acids. Germline CDR1 MDHEN, CDR2 SYDVKM. Germline trimming cut 4 bases from V and 7 bases from J; bases unmatched to any gene: 9. In nucleotides, the CDR3 is TGTGCCAGCAGTTCGAACAGGGGTTGGATTGAAAAACTGTTTTTT. Encoded protein: CASSSNRGWIEKLFF.

This clone is medium-sized. The chain employs TRBV9 and TRBJ2-7; 8 nucleotides match TRBD2. Germline loops: CDR1 SGDLS, CDR2 YYNGEE. After removal of 10 bases from V and 5 bases from J, the junction contained 8 bases not matched to a gene. The CDR3 has 12 amino acids. The CDR3 reads CASSAGGHEQYF. The CDR3 DNA follows: TGTGCCTCCTCGGCGGGGGGCCACGAGCAGTACTTC.

Written as DNA, the CDR3 is TGTGCCAGCTCACGCACAGGGGAGTATAATTCACCCCTCCACTTT. Amino acids: CASSRTGEYNSPLHF. The chain joins TRBV18 to TRBJ1-6; the match to TRBD1 covers 7 bases. From germline, CDR1 is KGHSH and CDR2 LQKENI. The V gene end was trimmed by 4 bases and the J gene end by 4 bases; junction bases not matched to a gene: 4. This CDR3 is built from 15 residues.

The genes are TRBV27 and TRBJ2-5; tentative D call: TRBD2 (5 bases). The germline V and J ends were trimmed by 3 bases and 0 bases, with 5 bases remaining between them. This CDR3 comprises 13 residues. Germline V gene sequence: CDR1 MNHEY, CDR2 SMNVEV (reference sequence). The CDR3 sequence: CASSFGDQETQYF. The CDR3 coding sequence is TGTGCCAGCAGTTTCGGGGACCAAGAGACCCAGTACTTC.

V is TRBV9 and J is TRBJ2-1; D perhaps matches TRBD2 (5 bases). This CDR3 is 16 amino acids long. Trimming took off 3 bases at V and 3 bases at J, with 16 bases between the two ends. Germline V gene sequence: CDR1 SGDLS, CDR2 YYNGEE. The CDR3 coding sequence is TGTGCCAGCAGCGGGACTCTCAACAGCATCTACAATGAGCAGTTCTTC. Protein: CASSGTLNSIYNEQFF.

This chain connects TRBV2 to TRBJ1-1; D gene unclear. V was clipped by 5 bases and J by 3 bases, with 10 bases between them. CDR1 SNHLY and CDR2 FYNNEI come from the germline V gene. This CDR3 is 13 amino acids long. The CDR3 bases are TGTGCCAGCAGTAAGACACTGTACACTGAAGCTTTCTTT. This codes for CASSKTLYTEAFF.

The chain uses TRBV4-1 and TRBJ2-1; 8 bases map to TRBD1. The germline V gene encodes CDR1 MGHRA and CDR2 YSYEKL. J was trimmed by 6 bases and V by 4 bases; bases with no gene match: 8. The CDR3 is 15 amino acids. CDR3 region: CASSLMDRASNEQFF. The CDR3 DNA reads TGCGCCAGCAGCCTAATGGACAGGGCCTCCAATGAGCAGTTCTTC.

The V and J genes are TRBV4-1 and TRBJ2-1; tentatively, D is TRBD2 (6 bases). The germline CDR1 and CDR2 sequences are MGHRA and YSYEKL. V lost 1 base and J lost 8, with 15 bases in between. The CDR3 spans 15 residues. The CDR3 nucleotides read TGCGCCAGCAGCCAAGCGGAGGGACTCGTCTATGAGCAGTTCTTC. Translated: CASSQAEGLVYEQFF.

The chain couples TRBV7-9 to TRBJ2-7; tentative D call: TRBD2 (5 bases). The CDR3 is made up of 13 amino acids. Trimming left V 5 bases short and J 3 bases short, with 11 bases between. Germline V CDR1 and CDR2: SEHNR, FQNEAQ (reference sequence). CDR3 in DNA: TGTGCCAGCAGCCCAGCCGGGGTCTACGAGCAGTACTTC. Translated: CASSPAGVYEQYF.

CDR3 sequence: CAISEPGASSYNEQFF. CDR3 nucleotides: TGTGCCATCAGTGAACCAGGGGCGAGCTCCTACAATGAGCAGTTCTTC. The chain employs TRBV10-3 and TRBJ2-1; TRBD1 might be the D (6 bases). The germline CDR1 and CDR2 sequences are ENHRY and SYGVKD. V lost 3 bases and J lost 0, with 12 bases in between. CDR3 length: 16 amino acids.

The chain uses TRBV6-5 and TRBJ1-5; maybe TRBD1 (5 bases). V gave up 2 bases and J gave up 6 bases, with 14 bases separating them. This CDR3 comprises 15 residues. The germline V gene encodes CDR1 MNHEY and CDR2 SVGAGI. CDR3 amino acids: CASSYEPGEVQPQHF. CDR3 sequence (DNA): TGTGCCAGCAGTTACGAGCCGGGGGAGGTTCAGCCCCAGCATTTT.

V is TRBV7-9 and J is TRBJ1-1; D gene unclear. This CDR3 is built from 13 residues. V gave up 4 bases and J gave up 4 bases, with 10 bases separating them. Germline loops: CDR1 SEHNR, CDR2 FQNEAQ (reference sequence). CDR3 DNA: TGTGCCAGCAGCTCCCAGGAAACCACTGAAGCTTTCTTT. It encodes CASSSQETTEAFF.

This clone was seen more than once but under ten times. The V and J genes are TRBV7-2 and TRBJ2-5, with 13 bases fitting TRBD2. The CDR3 length is 16 residues. With V trimmed by 1 base and J by 4 bases, 3 bases remained unmatched. The germline V gene has CDR1 SGHTA and CDR2 FQGNSA. The CDR3 spells CASSLGTSGSGETQYF. In nucleotides, the CDR3 is TGTGCCAGCAGCTTAGGGACTAGCGGGAGCGGAGAGACCCAGTACTTC.

This rearrangement joins TRBV2 to TRBJ2-5; 14 bases map to TRBD2. The CDR3 extends over 15 amino acids. Germline V gene sequence: CDR1 SNHLY, CDR2 FYNNEI. With 4 bases clipped from V and 6 bases from J, the junction kept 4 bases outside the gene matches. CDR3: CASSAGTSGRQTQYF. The DNA for the CDR3 is TGTGCCAGCAGTGCAGGGACTAGCGGGAGACAGACCCAGTACTTC.

The CDR3 here is CASKGSGASYNEQFF. The CDR3 DNA sequence: TGTGCCAGTAAGGGGTCAGGGGCTTCCTACAATGAGCAGTTCTTC. The chain joins TRBV19 to TRBJ2-1, with a tentative D call TRBD1 (6 bases). Between the trimmed V and J ends, which lost 7 bases and 1 base, there was a span of 14 bases. From germline, CDR1 is LNHDA and CDR2 SQIVND (reference sequence). The CDR3 is 15 amino acids.

The chain employs TRBV5-4 and TRBJ2-2, with a possible D match to TRBD1 (5 bases). The CDR3 contains 15 residues. With 3 bases removed from V and 1 base from J, the gap between germline ends came to 10 bases. The germline CDR1 and CDR2 sequences are SGHNT and YYREEE (reference sequence). The CDR3 region is CASSWPGRNTGELFF. CDR3 coding DNA: TGTGCCAGCAGCTGGCCAGGGCGGAACACCGGGGAGCTGTTTTTT.

This chain links TRBV13 with TRBJ2-3; D not certain. Germline values: CDR1 PRHDT, CDR2 FYEKMQ (reference sequence). The V and J ends lost 5 bases and 5 bases respectively, with 5 bases between them. CDR3 length: 11 residues. The CDR3 sequence: CASSRGDTQYF. CDR3 DNA: TGTGCCAGCAGCCGAGGAGATACGCAGTATTTT.

The chain recombines TRBV7-9 with TRBJ1-2; 7 nucleotides match TRBD1. Germline V gives CDR1 SEHNR, CDR2 FQNEAQ (reference sequence). V was pared by 4 bases and J by 8 bases, with 16 bases of the junction left unmatched. This CDR3 is built from 16 residues. The DNA for the CDR3 is TGTGCCAGCAGCTCCGAGTTGGGACCTCAGGGGGGAGGCTACACCTTC. This sequence encodes CASSSELGPQGGGYTF. The full variable domain, completed using reference TRBV7-9 and TRBJ1-2, is DTGVSQNPRHKITKRGQNVTFRCDPISEHNRLYWYRQTLGQGPEFLTYFQNEAQLEKSRLLSDRFSAERPKGSFSTLEIQRTEQGDSAMYLCASSSELGPQGGGYTFGSGTRLTVV.

V gene TRBV6-5 combines with J gene TRBJ1-2; 10 bases are shared with TRBD1. This CDR3 comprises 14 residues. J was trimmed by 4 bases and V by 6 bases; bases with no gene match: 5. Germline V CDR1 and CDR2: MNHEY, SVGAGI. The CDR3 region is CASSRRDRGYGYTF. DNA for the CDR3: TGTGCCAGCAGCCGCCGGGACAGGGGCTATGGCTACACCTTC.

This clone appeared once. J is TRBJ1-5 and V is TRBV4-1; no definite D call. The germline V gene has CDR1 MGHRA and CDR2 YSYEKL. This CDR3 has 15 residues. V shed 0 bases and J shed 6 bases, with 12 bases lying between them. This CDR3 is CASSQEQLIGQPQHF. The CDR3 DNA follows: TGCGCCAGCAGCCAAGAACAGCTCATCGGTCAGCCCCAGCATTTT.

CDR3 sequence reads: CASSYSGTNKAFF. The CDR3 DNA sequence: TGTGCCAGCAGTTACTCCGGGACAAATAAAGCTTTCTTT. The rearrangement links TRBV6-5 to TRBJ1-1, with D maybe TRBD1 (6 bases). This CDR3 has 13 residues. V lost 0 bases and J 9 bases, leaving 11 bases between the germline ends. The germline V gene encodes CDR1 MNHEY and CDR2 SVGAGI.

This clone was recorded a few times. The chain carries TRBV4-1 and TRBJ1-5, with D maybe TRBD1 (5 bases). This CDR3 has 16 residues. The germline CDR1 and CDR2 sequences are MGHRA and YSYEKL. V lost 0 bases to trimming and J lost 2 bases, with 11 bases between them. The CDR3 spells CASSQEPGGRNQPQHF. The CDR3, as DNA: TGCGCCAGCAGCCAAGAACCGGGGGGTCGCAATCAGCCCCAGCATTTT.

The CDR3 here is CASSQDRQGDGGYTF. The CDR3 bases are TGTGCCAGCAGCCAAGATAGACAGGGAGATGGTGGCTACACCTTC. The chain employs TRBV4-2 and TRBJ1-2, with 7 bases fitting TRBD1. Germline lookup yields CDR1 LGHNA and CDR2 YNFKEQ. V lost 0 bases, J lost 7 bases, and 8 bases stayed unmatched. This CDR3 spans 15 amino acids.